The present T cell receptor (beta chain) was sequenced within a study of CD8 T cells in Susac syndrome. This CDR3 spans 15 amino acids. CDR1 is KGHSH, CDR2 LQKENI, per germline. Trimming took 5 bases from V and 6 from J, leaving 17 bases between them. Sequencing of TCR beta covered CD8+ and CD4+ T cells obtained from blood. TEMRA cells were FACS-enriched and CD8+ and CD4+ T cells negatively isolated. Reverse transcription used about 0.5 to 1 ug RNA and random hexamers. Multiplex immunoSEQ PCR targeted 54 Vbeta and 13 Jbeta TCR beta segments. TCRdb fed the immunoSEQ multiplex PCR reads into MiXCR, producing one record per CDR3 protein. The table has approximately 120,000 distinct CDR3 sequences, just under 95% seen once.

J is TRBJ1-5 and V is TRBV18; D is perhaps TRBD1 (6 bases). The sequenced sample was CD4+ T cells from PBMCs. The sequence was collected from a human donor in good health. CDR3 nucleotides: TGTGCCAGCTCAGCGGGACAAGTTGAGGCTCAGCCCCAGCATTTT. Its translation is CASSAGQVEAQPQHF.